This record covers a single TCR beta chain. Its cognate antigen is unknown. Healthy Russian Caucasian donors spanned ages roughly 6 to 90 years. Sample-barcoded 5' priming and a J-beta primer mix drove a second PCR of about 7 to 11 cycles. Samples each returned at least 2.5 million CDR3-containing paired-end reads. Each CDR3 protein is one row after TCRdb ran MiXCR on the 5' RACE reads. The table lists approximately 810,000 distinct CDR3 sequences, more than 25% of them singletons. This record belongs to a study of blood T cells in healthy people across ages. Study results and limitations: Changes seen in expanded clonotypes were possibly confounded by donor CMV status left unknown. In long-lived donors, naive CD4+ cell counts and diversity exceeded those of aged donors.

V was clipped by 3 bases and J by 3 bases; unmatched bases: 5. There are 15 residues in the CDR3. From germline, CDR1 is DFQATT and CDR2 SNEGSKA (reference sequence). The gene calls are TRBV20-1 and TRBJ2-1; TRBD1 aligns across 10 bases. The sample comprised blood. The TCR sequence derives from a woman aged 80 or older in good health. This CDR3 reads CSASSGQGGYNEQFF. Here the CDR3 DNA reads TGCAGTGCTAGTAGTGGACAGGGGGGCTACAATGAGCAGTTCTTC.